One sample yielded the 8 T cell receptor beta chains listed below, sequenced in a study of shared clonotypes between healthy human individuals. Only in-frame clones appear in the TCRdb table, and some are missing; sequencing was by immunoSEQ multiplex PCR. The table includes roughly 1,500,000 clones, about 98.5% detected once. The sequenced sample consisted of naive CD4+ T cells sorted from blood. Specified subset: CD45RA+ positively selected. The receptors derive from a man aged 25-45 years in good health.

This clone showed up just once. V is TRBV5-8 and J is TRBJ1-1; possibly TRBD1 for D (5 bases). Trimming removed 3 bases from V and 6 bases from J, with 15 bases in between. The CDR3 is 14 amino acids. Germline V gene lookup returns CDR1 SGHTS and CDR2 YDEGEE. The CDR3 nucleotides are TGTGCCAGCAGCTCCAGGGCGTCGTACGCTGAAGCTTTCTTT. Amino acids: CASSSRASYAEAFF.

This clone has only one observation. The chain uses TRBV4-1 and TRBJ2-7, with D perhaps matching TRBD2 (6 bases). Germline CDR1 MGHRA, CDR2 YSYEKL. Trimming removed 1 base at V and 2 bases at J, with 12 bases between. This CDR3 spans 15 amino acids. The CDR3 sequence is CASSQVGGWPYEQYF. The CDR3 bases are TGCGCCAGCAGCCAAGTCGGAGGGTGGCCCTACGAGCAGTACTTC.

A single count supports this clone. This sequence joins TRBV7-9 and TRBJ2-4; TRBD2 aligns across 7 bases. V was pared by 6 bases and J by 8 bases, with 13 bases of the junction left unmatched. Germline CDR1 is SEHNR and CDR2 is FQNEAQ (reference sequence). CDR3 size: 15 residues. CDR3 amino acids: CASSSGTKVSYIQYF. The CDR3 region has the DNA TGTGCCAGCAGTTCCGGGACTAAGGTGAGTTACATTCAGTACTTC.

V is TRBV10-2 and J is TRBJ2-6; D is unresolved. CDR1 is WSHSY and CDR2 is SAAADI in the germline V gene. CDR3 length: 15 residues. Trimming stripped 3 bases from V and 0 bases from J, with 6 bases between. The CDR3 coding sequence is TGCGCCAGCAGTGATTTGAGCTCTGGGGCCAACGTCCTGACTTTC. This sequence encodes CASSDLSSGANVLTF.

The V call is TRBV4-1, the J call TRBJ1-4; no clear D gene. This CDR3 has 17 amino acids. The V gene's germline CDR1 is MGHRA and CDR2 YSYEKL. V was cut by 3 bases and J by 0 bases, with 14 bases left in between. CDR3 sequence: CASSHGRQLPTNEKLFF. The CDR3 DNA reads TGCGCCAGCAGCCACGGACGGCAGCTTCCAACTAATGAAAAACTGTTTTTT.

The V gene is TRBV28, the J gene TRBJ1-2; D might be TRBD1 (5 bases). This CDR3 is built from 12 residues. The V gene lost 3 bases and the J gene lost 13 bases, with 15 bases spanning the gap. From germline, CDR1 is MDHEN and CDR2 SYDVKM. The CDR3 here is CASSFRGVGGTF. The CDR3 DNA is TGTGCCAGCAGTTTTCGGGGGGTAGGTGGCACCTTC.

This sequence joins TRBV5-1 and TRBJ2-1; TRBD2 aligns across 7 bases. Germline V gives CDR1 SGHRS, CDR2 YFSETQ. Losses at the gene ends were 4 bases for V and 0 bases for J; bases not matched to a gene: 16. The CDR3 totals 19 residues. The CDR3 spells CASSPPPPLAGASYNEQFF. In DNA form, the CDR3 reads TGCGCCAGCAGCCCTCCTCCCCCTCTCGCGGGAGCCTCCTACAATGAGCAGTTCTTC.

The chain carries TRBV10-2 and TRBJ2-7, with a tentative D call TRBD2 (5 bases). Germline V CDR1 and CDR2: WSHSY, SAAADI. V dropped 5 bases and J dropped 7 bases, with 12 bases sitting between them. The CDR3 length is 12 residues. CDR3 region: CASSLAVSEQYF. CDR3 nucleotide sequence: TGCGCCAGCAGTCTAGCTGTAAGTGAGCAGTACTTC.